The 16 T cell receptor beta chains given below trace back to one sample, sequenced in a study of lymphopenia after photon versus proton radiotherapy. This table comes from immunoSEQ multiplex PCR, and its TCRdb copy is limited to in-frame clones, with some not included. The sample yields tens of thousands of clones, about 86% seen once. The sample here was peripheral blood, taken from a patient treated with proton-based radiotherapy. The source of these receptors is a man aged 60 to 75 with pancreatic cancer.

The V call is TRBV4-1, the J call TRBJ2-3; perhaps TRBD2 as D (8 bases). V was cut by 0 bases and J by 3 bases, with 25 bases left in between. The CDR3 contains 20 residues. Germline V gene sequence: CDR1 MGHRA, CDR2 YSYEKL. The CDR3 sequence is CASSQDWLAGLAGGTDTQYF. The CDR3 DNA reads TGCGCCAGCAGCCAAGATTGGCTAGCGGGTCTTGCAGGGGGTACAGATACGCAGTATTTT.

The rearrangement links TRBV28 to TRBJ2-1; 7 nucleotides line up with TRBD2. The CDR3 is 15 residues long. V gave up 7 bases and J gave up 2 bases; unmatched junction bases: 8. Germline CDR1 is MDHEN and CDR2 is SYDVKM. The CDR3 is CASISLAETYNEQFF. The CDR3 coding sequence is TGTGCCAGCATCAGCCTAGCGGAAACCTACAATGAGCAGTTCTTC.

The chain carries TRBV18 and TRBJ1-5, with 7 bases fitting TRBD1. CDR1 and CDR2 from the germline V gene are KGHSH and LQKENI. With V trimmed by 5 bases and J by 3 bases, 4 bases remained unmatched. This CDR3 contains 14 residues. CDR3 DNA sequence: TGTGCCAGCTCATCAGGGGGTTTCAATCAGCCCCAGCATTTT. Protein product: CASSSGGFNQPQHF.

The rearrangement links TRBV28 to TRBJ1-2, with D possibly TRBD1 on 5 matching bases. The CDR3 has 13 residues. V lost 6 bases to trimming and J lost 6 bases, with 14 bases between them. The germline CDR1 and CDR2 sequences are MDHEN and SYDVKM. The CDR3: CASRRGVGDGYTF. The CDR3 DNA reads TGTGCCAGCAGAAGGGGTGTCGGGGATGGCTACACCTTC.

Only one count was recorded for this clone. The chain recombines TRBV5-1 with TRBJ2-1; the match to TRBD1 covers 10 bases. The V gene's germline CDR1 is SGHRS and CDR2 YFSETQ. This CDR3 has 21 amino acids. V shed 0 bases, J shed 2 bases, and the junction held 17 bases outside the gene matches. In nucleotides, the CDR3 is TGCGCCAGCAGCTTGGACCTTGACAGGGGGCGTTTTTGGGAACCCTACAATGAGCAGTTCTTC. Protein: CASSLDLDRGRFWEPYNEQFF. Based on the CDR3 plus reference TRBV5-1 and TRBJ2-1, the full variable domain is KAGVTQTPRYLIKTRGQQVTLSCSPISGHRSVSWYQQTPGQGLQFLFEYFSETQRNKGNFPGRFSGRQFSNSRSEMNVSTLELGDSALYLCASSLDLDRGRFWEPYNEQFFGPGTRLTVL.

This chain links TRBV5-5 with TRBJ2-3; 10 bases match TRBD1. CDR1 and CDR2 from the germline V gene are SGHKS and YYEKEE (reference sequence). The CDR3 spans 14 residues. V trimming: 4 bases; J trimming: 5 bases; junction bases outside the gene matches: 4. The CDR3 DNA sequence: TGTGCCAGCAGCCTCGACAGGGGGCGAGATACGCAGTATTTT. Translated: CASSLDRGRDTQYF. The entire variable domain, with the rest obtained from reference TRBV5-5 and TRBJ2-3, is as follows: DAGVTQSPTHLIKTRGQQVTLRCSPISGHKSVSWYQQVLGQGPQFIFQYYEKEERGRGNFPDRFSARQFPNYSSELNVNALLLGDSALYLCASSLDRGRDTQYFGPGTRLTVL.

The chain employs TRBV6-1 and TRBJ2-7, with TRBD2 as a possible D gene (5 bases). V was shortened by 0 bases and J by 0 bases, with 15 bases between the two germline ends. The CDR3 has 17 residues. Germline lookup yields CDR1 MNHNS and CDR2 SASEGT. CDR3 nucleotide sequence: TGTGCCAGCAGTGAAGCGCTTCAGCGGCAAACCTCCTACGAGCAGTACTTC. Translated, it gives CASSEALQRQTSYEQYF.

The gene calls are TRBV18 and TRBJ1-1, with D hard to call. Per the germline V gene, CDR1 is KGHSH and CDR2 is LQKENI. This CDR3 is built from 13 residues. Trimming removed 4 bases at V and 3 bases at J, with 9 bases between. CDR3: CASSHRKDTEAFF. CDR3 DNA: TGTGCCAGCTCACATCGGAAAGACACTGAAGCTTTCTTT.

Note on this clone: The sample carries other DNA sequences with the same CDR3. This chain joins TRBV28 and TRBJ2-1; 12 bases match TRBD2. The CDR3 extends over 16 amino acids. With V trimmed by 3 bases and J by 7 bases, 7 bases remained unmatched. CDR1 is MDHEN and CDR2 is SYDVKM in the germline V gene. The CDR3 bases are TGTGCCAGCAGTTTTAGCCTAGCGGGAGGGTATAATGAGCAGTTCTTC. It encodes CASSFSLAGGYNEQFF.

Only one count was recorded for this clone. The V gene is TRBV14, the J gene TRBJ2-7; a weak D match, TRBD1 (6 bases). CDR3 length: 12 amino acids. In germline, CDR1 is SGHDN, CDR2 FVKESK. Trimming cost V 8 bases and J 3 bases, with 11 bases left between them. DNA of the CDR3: TGTGCCAGCGGACCAGGGGACTACGAGCAGTACTTC. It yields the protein CASGPGDYEQYF. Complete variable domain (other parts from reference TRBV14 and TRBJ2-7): EAGVTQFPSHSVIEKGQTVTLRCDPISGHDNLYWYRRVMGKEIKFLLHFVKESKQDESGMPNNRFLAERTGGTYSTLKVQPAELEDSGVYFCASGPGDYEQYFGPGTRLTVT.

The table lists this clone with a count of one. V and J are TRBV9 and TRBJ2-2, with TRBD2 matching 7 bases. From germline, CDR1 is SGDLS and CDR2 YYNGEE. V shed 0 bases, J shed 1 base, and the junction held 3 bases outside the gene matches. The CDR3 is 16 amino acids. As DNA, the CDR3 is TGTGCCAGCAGCGTAGAAGCGGGACTGAACACCGGGGAGCTGTTTTTT. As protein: CASSVEAGLNTGELFF.

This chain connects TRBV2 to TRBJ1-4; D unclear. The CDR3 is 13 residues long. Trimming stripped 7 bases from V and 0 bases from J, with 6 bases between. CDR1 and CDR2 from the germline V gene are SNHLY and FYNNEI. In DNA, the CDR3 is TGTGCCAGCAATGTGGCAACTAATGAAAAACTGTTTTTT. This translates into CASNVATNEKLFF.

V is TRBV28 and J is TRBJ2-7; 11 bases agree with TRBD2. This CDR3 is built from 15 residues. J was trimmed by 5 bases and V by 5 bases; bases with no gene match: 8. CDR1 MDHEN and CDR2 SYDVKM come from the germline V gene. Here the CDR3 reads CASSPGTSGNHEQYF. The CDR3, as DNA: TGTGCCAGCAGTCCGGGGACTAGCGGTAACCACGAGCAGTACTTC.

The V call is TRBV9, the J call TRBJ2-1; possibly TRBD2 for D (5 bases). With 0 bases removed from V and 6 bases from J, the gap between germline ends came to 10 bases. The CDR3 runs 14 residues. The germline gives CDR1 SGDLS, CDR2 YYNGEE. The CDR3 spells CASSVALAGNEQFF. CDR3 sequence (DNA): TGTGCCAGCAGCGTAGCGCTAGCTGGCAATGAGCAGTTCTTC.

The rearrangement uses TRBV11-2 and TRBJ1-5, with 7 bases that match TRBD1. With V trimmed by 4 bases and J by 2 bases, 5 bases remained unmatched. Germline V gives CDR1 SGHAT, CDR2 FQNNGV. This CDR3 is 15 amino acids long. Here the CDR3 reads CASSSATGGNQPQHF. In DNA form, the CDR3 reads TGTGCCAGCAGCTCCGCCACAGGGGGCAATCAGCCCCAGCATTTT.

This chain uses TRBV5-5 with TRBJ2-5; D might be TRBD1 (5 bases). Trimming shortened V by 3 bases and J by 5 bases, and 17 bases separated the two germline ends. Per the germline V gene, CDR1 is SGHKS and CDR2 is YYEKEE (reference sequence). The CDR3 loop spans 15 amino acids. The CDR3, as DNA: TGTGCCAGCAGCTCGACCCCCAGGGTAGGGGAGACCCAGTACTTC. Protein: CASSSTPRVGETQYF.